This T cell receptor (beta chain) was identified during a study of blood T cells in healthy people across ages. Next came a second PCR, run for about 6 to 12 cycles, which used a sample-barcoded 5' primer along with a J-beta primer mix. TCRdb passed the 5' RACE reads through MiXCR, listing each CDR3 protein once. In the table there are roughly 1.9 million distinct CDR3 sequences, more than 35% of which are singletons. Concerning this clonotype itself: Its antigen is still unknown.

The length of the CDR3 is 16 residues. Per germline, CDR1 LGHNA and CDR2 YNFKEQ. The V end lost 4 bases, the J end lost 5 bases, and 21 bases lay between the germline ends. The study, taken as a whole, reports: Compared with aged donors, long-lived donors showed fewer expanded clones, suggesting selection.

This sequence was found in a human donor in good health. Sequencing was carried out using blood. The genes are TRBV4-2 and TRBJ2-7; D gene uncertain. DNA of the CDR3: TGTGCCAGCAGCCGCCCGACGGGTATCCTCACTCACGAGCAGTACTTC. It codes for CASSRPTGILTHEQYF.